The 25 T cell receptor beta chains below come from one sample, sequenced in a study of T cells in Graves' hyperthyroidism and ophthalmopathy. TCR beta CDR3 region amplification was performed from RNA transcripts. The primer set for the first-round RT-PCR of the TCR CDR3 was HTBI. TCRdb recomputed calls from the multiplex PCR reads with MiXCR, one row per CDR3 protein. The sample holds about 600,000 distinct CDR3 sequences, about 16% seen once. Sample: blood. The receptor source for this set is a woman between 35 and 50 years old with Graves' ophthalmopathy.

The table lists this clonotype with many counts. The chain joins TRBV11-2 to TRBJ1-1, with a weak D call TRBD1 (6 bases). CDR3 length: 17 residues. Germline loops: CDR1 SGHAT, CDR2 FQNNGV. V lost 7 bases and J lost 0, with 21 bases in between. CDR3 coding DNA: TGTGCCAGCATGGCGGTACGGACAGACCATATGAACACTGAAGCTTTCTTT. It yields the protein CASMAVRTDHMNTEAFF.

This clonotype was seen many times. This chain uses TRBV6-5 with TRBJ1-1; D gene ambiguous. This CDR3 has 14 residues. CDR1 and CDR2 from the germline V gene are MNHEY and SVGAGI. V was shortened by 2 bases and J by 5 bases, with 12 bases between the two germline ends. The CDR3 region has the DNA TGTGCCAGCAGTTACCGGCGGGTTGGTACTGAAGCTTTCTTT. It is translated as CASSYRRVGTEAFF.

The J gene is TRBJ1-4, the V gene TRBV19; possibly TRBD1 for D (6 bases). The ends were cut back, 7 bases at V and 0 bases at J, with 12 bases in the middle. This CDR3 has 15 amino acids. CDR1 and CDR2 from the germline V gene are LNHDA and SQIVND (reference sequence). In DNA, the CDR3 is TGTGCCAGTACGCCAGGGGACGCAACTAATGAAAAACTGTTTTTT. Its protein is CASTPGDATNEKLFF.

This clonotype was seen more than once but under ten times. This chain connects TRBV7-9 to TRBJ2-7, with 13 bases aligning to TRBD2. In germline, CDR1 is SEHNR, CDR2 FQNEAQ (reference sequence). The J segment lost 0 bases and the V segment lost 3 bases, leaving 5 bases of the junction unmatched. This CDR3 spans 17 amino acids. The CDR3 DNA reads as TGTGCCAGCAGCTTGGGACTAGCGGGATTAAGCTCCTACGAGCAGTACTTC. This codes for CASSLGLAGLSSYEQYF.

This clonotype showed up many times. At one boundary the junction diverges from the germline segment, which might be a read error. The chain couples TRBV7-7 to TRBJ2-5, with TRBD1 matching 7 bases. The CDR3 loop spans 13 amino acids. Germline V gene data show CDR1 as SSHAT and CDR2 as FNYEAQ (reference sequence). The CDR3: CASTPGQQETQYF. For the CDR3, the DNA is TGTGCTAGCACCCCGGGACAGCAAGAGACCCAGTACTTC.

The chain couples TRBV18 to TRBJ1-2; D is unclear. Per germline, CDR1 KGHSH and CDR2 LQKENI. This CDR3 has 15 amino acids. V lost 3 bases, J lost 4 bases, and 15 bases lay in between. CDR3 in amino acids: CASSPYLEEGYGYTF. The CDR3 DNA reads TGTGCCAGCTCACCGTATCTGGAGGAGGGCTATGGCTACACCTTC.

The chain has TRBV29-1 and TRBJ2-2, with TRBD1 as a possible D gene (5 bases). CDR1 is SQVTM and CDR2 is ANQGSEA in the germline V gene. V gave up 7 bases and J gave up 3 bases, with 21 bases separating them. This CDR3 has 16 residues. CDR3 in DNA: TGCAGCGCTCACGTCGGTGGGGCTCCGGACACCGGGGAGCTGTTTTTT. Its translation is CSAHVGGAPDTGELFF.

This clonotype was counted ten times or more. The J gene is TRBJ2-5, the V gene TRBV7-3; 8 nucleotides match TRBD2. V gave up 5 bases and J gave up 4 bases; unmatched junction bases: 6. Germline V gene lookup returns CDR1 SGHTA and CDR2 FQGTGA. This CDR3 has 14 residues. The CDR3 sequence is CASSRGAGAETQYF. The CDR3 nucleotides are TGTGCCAGCAGCCGAGGAGCGGGAGCAGAGACCCAGTACTTC.

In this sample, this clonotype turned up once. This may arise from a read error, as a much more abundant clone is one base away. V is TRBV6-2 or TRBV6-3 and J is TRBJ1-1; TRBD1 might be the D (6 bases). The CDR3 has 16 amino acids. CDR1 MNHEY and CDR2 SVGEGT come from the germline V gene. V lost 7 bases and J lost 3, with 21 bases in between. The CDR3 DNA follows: TGTGCCAGCACCCGGTCGTACAGGGCGTACGACACTGAAGCTTTCTTT. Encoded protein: CASTRSYRAYDTEAFF.

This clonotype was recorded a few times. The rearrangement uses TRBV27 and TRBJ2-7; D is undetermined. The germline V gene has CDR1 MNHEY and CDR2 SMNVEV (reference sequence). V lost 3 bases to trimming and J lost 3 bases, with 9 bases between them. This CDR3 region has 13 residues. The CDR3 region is CASSLEPYYEQYF. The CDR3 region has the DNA TGTGCCAGCAGTTTGGAGCCTTACTACGAGCAGTACTTC.

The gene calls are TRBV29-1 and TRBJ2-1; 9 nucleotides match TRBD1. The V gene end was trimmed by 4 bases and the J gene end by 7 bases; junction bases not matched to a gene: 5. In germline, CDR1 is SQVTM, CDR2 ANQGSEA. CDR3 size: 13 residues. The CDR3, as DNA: TGCAGCGTTGGGGGACAGGGTGGGAATGAGCAGTTCTTC. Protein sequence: CSVGGQGGNEQFF.

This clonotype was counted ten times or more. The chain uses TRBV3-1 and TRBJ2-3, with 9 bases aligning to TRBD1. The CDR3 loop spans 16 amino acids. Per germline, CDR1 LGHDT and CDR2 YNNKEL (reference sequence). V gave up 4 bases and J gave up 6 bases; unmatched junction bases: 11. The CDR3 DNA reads TGTGCCAGCAGCCGAACCCCGGGACAGGGATCGGATACGCAGTATTTT. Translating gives CASSRTPGQGSDTQYF.

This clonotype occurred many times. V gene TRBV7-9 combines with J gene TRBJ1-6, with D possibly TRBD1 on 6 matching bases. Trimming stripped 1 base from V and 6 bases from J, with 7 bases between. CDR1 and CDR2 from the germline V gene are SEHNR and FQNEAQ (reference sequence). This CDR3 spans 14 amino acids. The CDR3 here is CASSLEDSNSPLHF. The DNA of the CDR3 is TGTGCCAGCAGCTTAGAGGACAGTAATTCACCCCTCCACTTT. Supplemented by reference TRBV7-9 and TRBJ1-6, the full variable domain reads DTGVSQNPRHKITKRGQNVTFRCDPISEHNRLYWYRQTLGQGPEFLTYFQNEAQLEKSRLLSDRFSAERPKGSFSTLEIQRTEQGDSAMYLCASSLEDSNSPLHFGNGTRLTVT.

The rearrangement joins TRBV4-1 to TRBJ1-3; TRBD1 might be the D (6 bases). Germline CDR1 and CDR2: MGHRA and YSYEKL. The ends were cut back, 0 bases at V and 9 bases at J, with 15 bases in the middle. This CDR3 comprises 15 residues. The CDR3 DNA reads TGCGCCAGCAGCCAAGAGGGGGGAGGCAGGGGCACCATATATTTT. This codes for CASSQEGGGRGTIYF.

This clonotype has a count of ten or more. The CDR3 protein is CSARDPRGSNYGYTF. The CDR3 DNA sequence: TGCAGTGCTAGAGATCCTAGGGGGTCGAACTATGGCTACACCTTC. The chain combines TRBV20-1 with TRBJ1-2; the D gene is possibly TRBD1 (6 bases). V was clipped by 0 bases and J by 2 bases, with 13 bases between them. This CDR3 spans 15 amino acids. CDR1 is DFQATT, CDR2 SNEGSKA, per germline (reference sequence).

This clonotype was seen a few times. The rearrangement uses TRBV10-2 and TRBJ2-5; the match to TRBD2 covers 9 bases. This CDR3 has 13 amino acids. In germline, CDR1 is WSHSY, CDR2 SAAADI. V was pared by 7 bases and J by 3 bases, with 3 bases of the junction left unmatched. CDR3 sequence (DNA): TGCGCCAGCAATTTAGCGGGGGAAGAGACCCAGTACTTC. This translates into CASNLAGEETQYF.

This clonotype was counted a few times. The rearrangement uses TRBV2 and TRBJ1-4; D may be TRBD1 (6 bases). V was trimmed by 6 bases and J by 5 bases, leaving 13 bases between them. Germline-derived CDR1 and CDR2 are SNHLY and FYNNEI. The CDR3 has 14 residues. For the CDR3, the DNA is TGTGCCAGCAGGTTGAGGGGGGGGAATGAAAAACTGTTTTTT. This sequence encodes CASRLRGGNEKLFF.

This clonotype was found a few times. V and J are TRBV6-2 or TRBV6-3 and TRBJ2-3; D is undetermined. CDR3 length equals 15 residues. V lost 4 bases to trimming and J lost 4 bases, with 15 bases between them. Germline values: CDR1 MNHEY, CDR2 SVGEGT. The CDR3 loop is CASSSPPLGADTQYF. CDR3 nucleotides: TGTGCCAGCAGTTCCCCACCCCTGGGCGCAGATACGCAGTATTTT.

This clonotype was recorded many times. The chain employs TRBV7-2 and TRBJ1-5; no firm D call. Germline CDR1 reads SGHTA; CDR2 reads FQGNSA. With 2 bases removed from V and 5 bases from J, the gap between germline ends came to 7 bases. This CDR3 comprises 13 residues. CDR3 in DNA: TGTGCCAGCAGCTTATTAGCCGATCAGCCCCAGCATTTT. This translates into CASSLLADQPQHF. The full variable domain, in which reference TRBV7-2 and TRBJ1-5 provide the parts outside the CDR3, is GAGVSQSPSNKVTEKGKDVELRCDPISGHTALYWYRQSLGQGLEFLIYFQGNSAPDKSGLPSDRFSAERTGGSVSTLTIQRTQQEDSAVYLCASSLLADQPQHFGDGTRLSIL.

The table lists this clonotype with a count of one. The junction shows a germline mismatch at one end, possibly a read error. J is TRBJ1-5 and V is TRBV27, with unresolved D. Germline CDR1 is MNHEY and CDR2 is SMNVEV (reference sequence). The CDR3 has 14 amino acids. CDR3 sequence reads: CASSYLGGNQHQHF. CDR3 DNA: TGTGCCAGCAGTTATCTGGGAGGGAATCAGCACCAGCATTTT.

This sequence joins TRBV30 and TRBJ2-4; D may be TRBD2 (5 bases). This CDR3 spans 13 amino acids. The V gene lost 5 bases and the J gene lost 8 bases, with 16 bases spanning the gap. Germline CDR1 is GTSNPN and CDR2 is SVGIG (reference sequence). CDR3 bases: TGTGCCTGGCACAGTGGGTCCGGGGACATTCAGTACTTC. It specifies CAWHSGSGDIQYF.

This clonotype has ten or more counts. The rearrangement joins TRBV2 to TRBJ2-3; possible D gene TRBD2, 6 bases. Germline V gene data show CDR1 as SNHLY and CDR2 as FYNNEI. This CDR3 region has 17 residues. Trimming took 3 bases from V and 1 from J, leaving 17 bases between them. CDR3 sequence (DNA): TGTGCCAGCAGTGAGCAAGGAGCGGGTGACGGCACAGATACGCAGTATTTT. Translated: CASSEQGAGDGTDTQYF.

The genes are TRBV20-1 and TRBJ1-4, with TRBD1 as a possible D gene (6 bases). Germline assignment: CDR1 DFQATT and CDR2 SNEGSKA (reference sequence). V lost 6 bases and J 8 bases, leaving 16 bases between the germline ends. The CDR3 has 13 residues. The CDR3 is CSAPQGSREKLFF. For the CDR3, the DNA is TGCAGTGCCCCACAGGGATCTCGGGAAAAACTGTTTTTT.

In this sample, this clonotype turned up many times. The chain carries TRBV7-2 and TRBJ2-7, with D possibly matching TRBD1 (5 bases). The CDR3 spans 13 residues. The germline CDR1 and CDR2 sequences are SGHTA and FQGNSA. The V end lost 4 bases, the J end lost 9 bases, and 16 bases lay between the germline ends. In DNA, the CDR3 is TGTGCCAGCAGCTCCCAAGGGCAGGGTGTGCAGTACTTC. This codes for CASSSQGQGVQYF.

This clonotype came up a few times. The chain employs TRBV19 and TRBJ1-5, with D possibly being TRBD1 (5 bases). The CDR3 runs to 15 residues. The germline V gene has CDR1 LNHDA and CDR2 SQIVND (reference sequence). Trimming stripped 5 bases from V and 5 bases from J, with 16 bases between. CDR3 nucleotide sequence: TGTGCCAGTAGTGTAAACAGGCGGGGCTATCAGCCCCAGCATTTT. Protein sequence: CASSVNRRGYQPQHF.